This T cell receptor beta chain stems from a study of cytomegalovirus exposure and HLA in healthy donors. Some clones are missing from TCRdb's copy, which holds only in-frame ones; the method was immunoSEQ multiplex PCR. The repertoire holds under 110,000 clones, with roughly nine tenths as singletons. Regarding the study as a whole: Among TCR sequences, most were rare, though some public TCRs appeared in many donors. A subsequent analysis found that TCR clusters from the first cohort also tended to co-occur in the 90 to 150 validation repertoires, with about 95% of cluster scores above 0.

Concerning this clone itself: Its specificity is unknown.

The CDR3 spans 14 residues. CDR1 is LNHDA, CDR2 SQIVND, per germline (reference sequence). The V gene end was trimmed by 10 bases and the J gene end by 8 bases; junction bases not matched to a gene: 12. The chain joins TRBV19 to TRBJ2-1; TRBD2 aligns across 9 bases. This receptor was obtained from a woman younger than 30 in good health and CMV-seropositive. The specimen sequenced was PBMCs. The chain's CDR3 is CATATAGGVYEQFF. For the CDR3, the DNA is TGTGCCACCGCTACGGCGGGGGGGGTCTATGAGCAGTTCTTC. Filled out from reference TRBV19 and TRBJ2-1, the complete variable domain reads DGGITQSPKYLFRKEGQNVTLSCEQNLNHDAMYWYRQDPGQGLRLIYYSQIVNDFQKGDIAEGYSVSREKKESFPLTVTSAQKNPTAFYLCATATAGGVYEQFFGPGTRLTVL.